The 13 T cell receptor beta chains below were found in one sample sequenced in a study of T-cell memory formation after mild COVID-19. MiXCR was run by TCRdb on the 5' RACE reads, yielding one entry per CDR3 protein. The data contain approximately 150,000 distinct CDR3 sequences, about 14% of them singletons. Sequences were obtained from PBMCs or a T cell subset sorted from them (not recorded which). Every receptor here comes from an adult woman who had mild COVID-19 (a few samples of this study predate the infection). Cell type and time point are not known.

The rearrangement links TRBV9 to TRBJ1-2, with TRBD1 as a possible D gene (5 bases). This CDR3 is 14 amino acids long. Germline assignment: CDR1 SGDLS and CDR2 YYNGEE. The V end lost 3 bases, the J end lost 3 bases, and 12 bases lay between the germline ends. CDR3 DNA sequence: TGTGCCAGCAGCGCCCGGGGGGGGGACTATGGCTACACCTTC. It specifies CASSARGGDYGYTF.

This chain joins TRBV20-1 and TRBJ2-3, with D possibly matching TRBD2 (7 bases). CDR3 length: 16 amino acids. Germline lookup yields CDR1 DFQATT and CDR2 SNEGSKA (reference sequence). V gave up 6 bases and J gave up 3 bases, with 22 bases separating them. CDR3 DNA sequence: TGCAGTGCCCAGGGGTGGGGGGGCCAAGAAACAGATACGCAGTATTTT. Amino acids: CSAQGWGGQETDTQYF.

This chain joins TRBV5-1 and TRBJ2-1; possible D gene TRBD1, 6 bases. The CDR3 extends over 15 amino acids. Trimming took off 0 bases at V and 3 bases at J, with 10 bases between the two ends. Germline V gives CDR1 SGHRS, CDR2 YFSETQ. The CDR3 loop reads CASSLAVDSYNEQFF. In DNA, the CDR3 is TGCGCCAGCAGCTTGGCCGTGGACAGCTACAATGAGCAGTTCTTC.

This clonotype showed up just a few times. This chain links TRBV5-1 with TRBJ2-7; D remains ambiguous. This CDR3 has 13 residues. V lost 4 bases to trimming and J lost 5 bases, with 13 bases between them. Germline CDR1 is SGHRS and CDR2 is YFSETQ. The CDR3 is CASSPYNRDEQYF. In DNA form, the CDR3 reads TGCGCCAGCAGCCCCTACAACAGAGACGAGCAGTACTTC.

In this sample, this clonotype turned up many times. V is TRBV7-8 and J is TRBJ2-7; 7 nucleotides line up with TRBD2. The germline V gene has CDR1 SGHVS and CDR2 FQNEAQ. J was trimmed by 1 base and V by 5 bases; bases with no gene match: 8. The CDR3 contains 15 residues. The CDR3 loop is CASSRTSARSYEQYF. The DNA for the CDR3 is TGTGCCAGCAGCCGTACTAGCGCTCGGTCCTACGAGCAGTACTTC. Full variable domain (remainder filled in from reference TRBV7-8 and TRBJ2-7): GAGVSQSPRYKVAKRGQDVALRCDPISGHVSLFWYQQALGQGPEFLTYFQNEAQLDKSGLPSDRFFAERPEGSVSTLKIQRTQQEDSAVYLCASSRTSARSYEQYFGPGTRLTVT.

This clonotype was found many times. The genes are TRBV7-9 and TRBJ2-7; the D gene is possibly TRBD2 (7 bases). Per the germline V gene, CDR1 is SEHNR and CDR2 is FQNEAQ (reference sequence). The length of the CDR3 is 14 residues. The V end lost 11 bases, the J end lost 1 base, and 18 bases lay between the germline ends. CDR3 sequence (DNA): TGTGCCGGGGGGGGCAGTTTTCCATCCTACGAGCAGTACTTC. This translates into CAGGGSFPSYEQYF.

The chain has TRBV4-1 and TRBJ1-1; tentative D call: TRBD1 (5 bases). V shed 1 base and J shed 6 bases, with 15 bases lying between them. The CDR3 has 15 amino acids. Germline assignment: CDR1 MGHRA and CDR2 YSYEKL. The CDR3 here is CASSQVLGGGAEAFF. Here the CDR3 DNA reads TGCGCCAGCAGCCAAGTTTTGGGGGGTGGCGCTGAAGCTTTCTTT.

This clonotype was counted many times. The chain couples TRBV29-1 to TRBJ1-2; D unclear. The CDR3 spans 12 residues. Trimming removed 1 base at V and 8 bases at J, with 11 bases between. CDR1 and CDR2 (germline): SQVTM, ANQGSEA. The DNA of the CDR3 is TGCAGCGTTGAAGCAAGCCCCGTCGGCTACACCTTC. Residues: CSVEASPVGYTF.

This sequence joins TRBV4-1 and TRBJ1-6, with 8 bases fitting TRBD1. Germline V lookup: CDR1 MGHRA, CDR2 YSYEKL. After removal of 1 base from V and 7 bases from J, the junction contained 12 bases not matched to a gene. The CDR3 is 18 residues long. CDR3 sequence reads: CASSQATTGQGRNSPLHF. DNA for the CDR3: TGCGCCAGCAGCCAAGCCACCACAGGACAGGGCAGGAATTCACCCCTCCACTTT.

This clonotype was seen more than once but under ten times. The CDR3 DNA reads as TGTGCCAGCAGCTTGGTGACTAGCGGAGAGACCCAGTACTTC. Translating gives CASSLVTSGETQYF. The chain employs TRBV7-2 and TRBJ2-5; 9 bases agree with TRBD2. Germline assignment: CDR1 SGHTA and CDR2 FQGNSA. Germline trimming cut 3 bases from V and 4 bases from J; bases unmatched to any gene: 3. The CDR3 extends over 14 amino acids.

The rearrangement uses TRBV25-1 and TRBJ2-5; D not resolved. Germline V gene sequence: CDR1 MGHDK, CDR2 SYGVNS. The V end lost 3 bases, the J end lost 4 bases, and 6 bases lay between the germline ends. The length of the CDR3 is 12 residues. The CDR3 is CASSDSPETQYF. In DNA, the CDR3 is TGTGCCAGCAGTGACTCACCAGAGACCCAGTACTTC.

V and J are TRBV7-9 and TRBJ2-3; the match to TRBD1 covers 8 bases. Germline trimming cut 1 base from V and 3 bases from J; bases unmatched to any gene: 6. The CDR3 runs 16 residues. CDR1 and CDR2 from the germline V gene are SEHNR and FQNEAQ (reference sequence). Here the CDR3 reads CASSLGWTGSTDTQYF. The CDR3 nucleotides read TGTGCCAGCAGCTTAGGGTGGACAGGGAGTACAGATACGCAGTATTTT.

The table lists this clonotype with many counts. This chain joins TRBV12-3 or TRBV12-4 and TRBJ2-1; 8 bases map to TRBD2. The CDR3 runs to 16 residues. V lost 0 bases, J lost 4 bases, and 5 bases stayed unmatched. For the CDR3, the DNA is TGTGCCAGCAGTTTAGCAGGGACTAGAGAGTACAATGAGCAGTTCTTC. It is translated as CASSLAGTREYNEQFF.